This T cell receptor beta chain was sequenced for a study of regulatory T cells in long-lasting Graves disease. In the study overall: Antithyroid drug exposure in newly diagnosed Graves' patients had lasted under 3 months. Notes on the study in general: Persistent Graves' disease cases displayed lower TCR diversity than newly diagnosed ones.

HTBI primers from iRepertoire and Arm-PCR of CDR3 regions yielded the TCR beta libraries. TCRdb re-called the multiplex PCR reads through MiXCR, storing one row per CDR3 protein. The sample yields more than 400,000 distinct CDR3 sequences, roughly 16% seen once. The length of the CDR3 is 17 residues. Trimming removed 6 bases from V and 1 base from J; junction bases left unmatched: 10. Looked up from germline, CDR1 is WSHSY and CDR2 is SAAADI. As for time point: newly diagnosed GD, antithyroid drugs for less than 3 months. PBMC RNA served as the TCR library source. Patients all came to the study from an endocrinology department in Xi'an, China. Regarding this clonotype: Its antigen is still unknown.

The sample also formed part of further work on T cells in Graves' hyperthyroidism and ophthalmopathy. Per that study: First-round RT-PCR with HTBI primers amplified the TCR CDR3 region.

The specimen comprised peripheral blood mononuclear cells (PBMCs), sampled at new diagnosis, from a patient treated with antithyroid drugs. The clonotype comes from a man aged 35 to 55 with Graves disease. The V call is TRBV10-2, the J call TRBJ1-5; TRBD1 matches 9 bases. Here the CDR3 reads CASRETGGAGSNQPQHF. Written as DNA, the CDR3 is TGCGCCAGCAGAGAAACAGGGGGCGCCGGGAGCAATCAGCCCCAGCATTTT.